This T cell receptor (beta chain) emerged from a study of cytomegalovirus exposure and HLA in healthy donors. In the study overall: Sequencing of about 179 million T cells in an earlier analysis found 100 million or so unique TCR beta sequences.

The CDR3 spans 14 residues. J lost 5 bases, V lost 11 bases, and 7 bases had no gene match. Per the germline V gene, CDR1 is MNHNS and CDR2 is SASEGT. 13 Jbeta primers and 60 Vbeta primers were used for the PCR. Only in-frame clones appear in the TCRdb table, and some are missing; sequencing was by immunoSEQ multiplex PCR. In the table there are some 87,000 clones, 65% to 80% of which are singletons. The TCR sequence derives from a man aged 30 to 45 in good health and CMV-seronegative. Material: PBMCs. This chain uses TRBV6-1 with TRBJ1-6, with 9 positions matching TRBD1. This CDR3 is CALRDRVDNSPLHF. The CDR3 bases are TGTGCCCTCCGGGACAGGGTTGATAATTCACCCCTCCACTTT.